The 13 T cell receptor beta chains below come from one sample, sequenced in a study of PD-L1 blockade in urothelial cancer. The repertoire was sequenced with immunoSEQ multiplex PCR; TCRdb's copy has only in-frame clones and lacks some. Among some 49,000 clones listed, roughly 87% were seen once. Sequencing used PBMCs, obtained around atezolizumab (anti-PD-L1) treatment. The receptor source for this set is a man in his 60s with urothelial cancer.

The chain combines TRBV5-6 with TRBJ1-5; D possibly corresponds to TRBD1 (5 bases). Germline V gene lookup returns CDR1 SGHDT and CDR2 YYEEEE. CDR3 length equals 15 residues. Trimming shortened V by 2 bases and J by 3 bases, and 12 bases separated the two germline ends. In DNA form, the CDR3 reads TGTGCCAGCAGCTTAGCCGGGGGGTTCAATCAGCCCCAGCATTTT. This encodes CASSLAGGFNQPQHF. The variable domain in full, with the rest retrieved from reference TRBV5-6 and TRBJ1-5, is DAGVTQSPTHLIKTRGQQVTLRCSPKSGHDTVSWYQQALGQGPQFIFQYYEEEERQRGNFPDRFSGHQFPNYSSELNVNALLLGDSALYLCASSLAGGFNQPQHFGDGTRLSIL.

V gene TRBV2 combines with J gene TRBJ2-1; 8 bases agree with TRBD2. This CDR3 region has 15 residues. Germline-derived CDR1 and CDR2 are SNHLY and FYNNEI. V lost 6 bases and J lost 4; bases outside the gene matches: 8. Here the CDR3 DNA reads TGTGCCAGCAGCCCCCCTGCGGGGGGTTACAATGAGCAGTTCTTC. It translates to CASSPPAGGYNEQFF. Full variable domain (rest looked up from reference TRBV2 and TRBJ2-1): EPEVTQTPSHQVTQMGQEVILRCVPISNHLYFYWYRQILGQKVEFLVSFYNNEISEKSEIFDDQFSVERPDGSNFTLKIRSTKLEDSAMYFCASSPPAGGYNEQFFGPGTRLTVL.

The J gene is TRBJ1-2, the V gene TRBV5-1, with 11 bases lining up with TRBD1. The germline CDR1 and CDR2 sequences are SGHRS and YFSETQ. The CDR3 length is 15 residues. V was pared by 0 bases and J by 3 bases, with 1 base of the junction left unmatched. The CDR3 DNA follows: TGCGCCAGCAGCTTGGAGGGACAGGGGGACTATGGCTACACCTTC. It yields the protein CASSLEGQGDYGYTF.

The sample holds one count of this clone. This chain links TRBV6-6 with TRBJ1-5; the D gene is possibly TRBD1 (6 bases). The CDR3 has 13 amino acids. V gave up 10 bases and J gave up 5 bases, with 15 bases separating them. CDR1 is MNHNY, CDR2 SVGAGI, per germline (reference sequence). The CDR3 is CATLTGGHQPQHF. In DNA, the CDR3 is TGTGCCACCCTAACGGGGGGCCATCAGCCCCAGCATTTT.

The genes are TRBV4-3 and TRBJ1-2; tentatively, D is TRBD1 (5 bases). The V gene lost 1 base and the J gene lost 6 bases, with 15 bases spanning the gap. The CDR3 has 15 amino acids. The V gene's germline CDR1 is LGHNA and CDR2 YSLEER. The CDR3 DNA follows: TGCGCCAGCAGCCAAGGGCCGGGGGGGGTAGATGGCTACACCTTC. It translates to CASSQGPGGVDGYTF.

The table lists this clone with a count of one. V usage is TRBV11-3 and J usage is TRBJ2-2; 8 positions match TRBD2. CDR1 and CDR2 (germline): SGHNT, YENEEA. The CDR3 is made up of 17 amino acids. The V segment lost 5 bases and the J segment 1 base; nucleotides outside the gene matches: 9. CDR3: CASSLNRGGRNTGELFF. The CDR3 DNA reads TGTGCCAGCAGCCTTAACCGGGGGGGGAGGAACACCGGGGAGCTGTTTTTT.

The rearrangement joins TRBV5-4 to TRBJ2-2; TRBD2 aligns across 9 bases. V lost 4 bases, J lost 6 bases, and 7 bases stayed unmatched. The length of the CDR3 is 15 residues. The germline gives CDR1 SGHNT, CDR2 YYREEE (reference sequence). CDR3 region: CASSTGTSFSGELFF. CDR3 coding DNA: TGTGCCAGCAGCACCGGGACTAGCTTTTCCGGGGAGCTGTTTTTT.

This chain uses TRBV7-6 with TRBJ2-7; D may be TRBD1 (5 bases). CDR1 SGHVS and CDR2 FNYEAQ come from the germline V gene. The CDR3 runs to 12 residues. Deletions cut 5 bases from V and 5 bases from J, with 10 bases between. Written as DNA, the CDR3 is TGTGCCAGCAGCGACACAGGAAACGAGCAGTACTTC. This codes for CASSDTGNEQYF.

The chain recombines TRBV5-4 with TRBJ2-6; D is undetermined. Germline-derived CDR1 and CDR2 are SGHNT and YYREEE (reference sequence). This CDR3 is 15 amino acids long. Trimming removed 0 bases from V and 0 bases from J, with 4 bases in between. This chain's CDR3 is CASSLVLSGANVLTF. DNA of the CDR3: TGTGCCAGCAGCTTGGTCCTCTCTGGGGCCAACGTCCTGACTTTC.

This chain uses TRBV4-1 with TRBJ1-2; the D gene is possibly TRBD1 (5 bases). Germline CDR1 and CDR2: MGHRA and YSYEKL. Trimming cost V 0 bases and J 1 base, with 9 bases left between them. The CDR3 loop spans 15 amino acids. As DNA, the CDR3 is TGCGCCAGCAGCCAAGATGCGGGGGTTAACTATGGCTACACCTTC. This codes for CASSQDAGVNYGYTF.

The chain carries TRBV2 and TRBJ1-5; 7 bases align to TRBD1. Germline CDR1 and CDR2: SNHLY and FYNNEI. This CDR3 comprises 14 residues. Trimming removed 6 bases from V and 2 bases from J; junction bases left unmatched: 4. CDR3 loop: CASRQGFGNQPQHF. CDR3 in DNA: TGTGCCAGCAGACAGGGGTTTGGCAATCAGCCCCAGCATTTT.

The chain couples TRBV5-4 to TRBJ1-2; 12 positions agree with TRBD1. CDR1 is SGHNT, CDR2 YYREEE, per germline (reference sequence). CDR3 length: 17 amino acids. V shed 1 base and J 8 bases; nucleotides not matched to a gene: 12. CDR3 DNA sequence: TGTGCCAGCAGCTTGATAAAAAGGGACAGGGGGCGCAGGGGCTACACCTTC. It yields the protein CASSLIKRDRGRRGYTF.

This clone was seen only a few times. The chain is built from TRBV11-2 and TRBJ1-2; 9 positions agree with TRBD1. V trimming: 4 bases; J trimming: 3 bases; junction bases outside the gene matches: 9. CDR3 length: 16 amino acids. The germline V gene has CDR1 SGHAT and CDR2 FQNNGV. CDR3: CASSSWSRDRDYGYTF. CDR3 DNA sequence: TGTGCCAGCAGCTCGTGGTCCCGGGACAGGGACTATGGCTACACCTTC. Together with reference TRBV11-2 and TRBJ1-2, the CDR3 gives the full variable domain: EAGVAQSPRYKIIEKRQSVAFWCNPISGHATLYWYQQILGQGPKLLIQFQNNGVVDDSQLPKDRFSAERLKGVDSTLKIQPAKLEDSAVYLCASSSWSRDRDYGYTFGSGTRLTVV.